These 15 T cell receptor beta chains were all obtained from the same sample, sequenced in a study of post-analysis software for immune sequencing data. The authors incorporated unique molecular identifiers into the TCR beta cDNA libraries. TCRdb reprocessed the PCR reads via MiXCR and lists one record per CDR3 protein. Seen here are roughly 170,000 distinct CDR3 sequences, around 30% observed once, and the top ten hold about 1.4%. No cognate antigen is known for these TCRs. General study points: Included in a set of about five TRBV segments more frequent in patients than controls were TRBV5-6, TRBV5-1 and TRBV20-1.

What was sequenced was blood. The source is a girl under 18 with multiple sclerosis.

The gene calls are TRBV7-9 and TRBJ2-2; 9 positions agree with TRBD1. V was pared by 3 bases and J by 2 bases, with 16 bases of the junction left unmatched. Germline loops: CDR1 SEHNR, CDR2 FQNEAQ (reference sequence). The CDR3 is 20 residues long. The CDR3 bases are TGTGCCAGCAGCTTCAACATGCCGGGACAGGGAATAAAAAACACCGGGGAGCTGTTTTTT. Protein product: CASSFNMPGQGIKNTGELFF.

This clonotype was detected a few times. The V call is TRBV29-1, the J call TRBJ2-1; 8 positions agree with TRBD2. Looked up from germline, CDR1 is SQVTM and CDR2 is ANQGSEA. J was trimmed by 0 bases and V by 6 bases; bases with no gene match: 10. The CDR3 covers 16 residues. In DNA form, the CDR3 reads TGCAGCGTGGTACCGATTAGCGGGAACTCCTACAATGAGCAGTTCTTC. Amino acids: CSVVPISGNSYNEQFF.

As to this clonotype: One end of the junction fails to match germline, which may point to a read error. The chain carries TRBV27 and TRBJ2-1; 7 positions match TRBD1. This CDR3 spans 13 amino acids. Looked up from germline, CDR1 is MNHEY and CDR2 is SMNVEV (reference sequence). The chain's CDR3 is CASSWGQNNGQFF. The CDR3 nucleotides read TGTGCCAGCAGCTGGGGACAGAACAATGGGCAGTTCTTC.

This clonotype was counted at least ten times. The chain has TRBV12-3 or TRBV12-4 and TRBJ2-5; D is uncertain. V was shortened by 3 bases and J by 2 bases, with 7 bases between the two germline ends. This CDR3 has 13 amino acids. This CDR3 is CASSLLQQETQYF. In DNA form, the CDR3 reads TGTGCCAGCAGTTTGTTACAGCAAGAGACCCAGTACTTC.

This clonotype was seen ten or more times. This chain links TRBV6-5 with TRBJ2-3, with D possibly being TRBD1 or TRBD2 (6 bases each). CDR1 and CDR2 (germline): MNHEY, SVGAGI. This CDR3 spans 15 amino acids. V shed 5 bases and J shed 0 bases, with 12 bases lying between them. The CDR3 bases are TGTGCCAGCAGTCGCCAGGGGAGGAGCACAGATACGCAGTATTTT. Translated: CASSRQGRSTDTQYF.

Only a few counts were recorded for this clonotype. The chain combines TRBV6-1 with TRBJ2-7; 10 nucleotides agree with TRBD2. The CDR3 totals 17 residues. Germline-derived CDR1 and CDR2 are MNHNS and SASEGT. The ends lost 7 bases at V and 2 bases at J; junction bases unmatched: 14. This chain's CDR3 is CASKAGLAGVPPYEQYF. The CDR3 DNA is TGTGCCAGCAAGGCGGGGCTAGCGGGAGTCCCCCCCTACGAGCAGTACTTC.

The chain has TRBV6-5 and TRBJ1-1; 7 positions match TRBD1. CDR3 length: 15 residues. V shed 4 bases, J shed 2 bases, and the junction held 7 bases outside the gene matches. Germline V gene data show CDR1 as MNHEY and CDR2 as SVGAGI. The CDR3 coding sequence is TGTGCCAGCAGTTCCGGCAGGGGGTTAAACACTGAAGCTTTCTTT. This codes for CASSSGRGLNTEAFF.

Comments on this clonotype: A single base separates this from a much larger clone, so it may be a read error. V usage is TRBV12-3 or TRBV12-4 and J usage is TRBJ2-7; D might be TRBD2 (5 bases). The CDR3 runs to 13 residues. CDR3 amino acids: CASSRTSSYELYF. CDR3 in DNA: TGTGCCAGCAGTCGCACTAGTTCCTACGAGCTGTACTTC.

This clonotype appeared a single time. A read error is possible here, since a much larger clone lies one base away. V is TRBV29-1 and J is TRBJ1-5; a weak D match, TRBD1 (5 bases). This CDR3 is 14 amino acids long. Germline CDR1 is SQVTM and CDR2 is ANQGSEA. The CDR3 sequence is CSVGGDASNLPQHF. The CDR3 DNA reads TGCAGCGTGGGTGGGGACGCCAGCAATCTGCCCCAGCATTTT.

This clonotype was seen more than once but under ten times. The CDR3 nucleotides are TGTGCCAGCAGCTCCTCCCAACCAGGTGCAGATACGCAGTATTTT. This encodes CASSSSQPGADTQYF. The chain is built from TRBV7-9 and TRBJ2-3, with D uncertain. Germline V gives CDR1 SEHNR, CDR2 FQNEAQ (reference sequence). The CDR3 is 15 residues long. The V and J ends lost 4 bases and 4 bases respectively, with 15 bases between them. Full variable domain (rest looked up from reference TRBV7-9 and TRBJ2-3): DTGVSQNPRHKITKRGQNVTFRCDPISEHNRLYWYRQTLGQGPEFLTYFQNEAQLEKSRLLSDRFSAERPKGSFSTLEIQRTEQGDSAMYLCASSSSQPGADTQYFGPGTRLTVL.

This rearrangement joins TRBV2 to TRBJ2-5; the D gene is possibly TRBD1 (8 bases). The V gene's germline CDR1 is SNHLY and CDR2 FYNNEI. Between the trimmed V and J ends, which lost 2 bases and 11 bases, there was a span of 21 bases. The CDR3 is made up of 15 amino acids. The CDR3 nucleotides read TGTGCCAGCAGTGAAAACAGGGGGGGACTTTTAGAGCAGTACTTC. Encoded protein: CASSENRGGLLEQYF.

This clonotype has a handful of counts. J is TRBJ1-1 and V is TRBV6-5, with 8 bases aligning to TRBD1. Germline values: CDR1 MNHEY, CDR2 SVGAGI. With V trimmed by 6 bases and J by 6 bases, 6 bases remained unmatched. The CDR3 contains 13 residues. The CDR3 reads CASSPGGRAEAFF. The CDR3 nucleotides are TGTGCCAGCAGCCCAGGGGGCCGGGCTGAAGCTTTCTTT.

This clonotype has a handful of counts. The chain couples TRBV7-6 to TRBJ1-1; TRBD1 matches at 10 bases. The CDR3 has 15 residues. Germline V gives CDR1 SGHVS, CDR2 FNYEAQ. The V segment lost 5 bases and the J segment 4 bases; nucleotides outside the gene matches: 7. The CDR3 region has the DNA TGTGCCAGCAGCCCCGGGACAGGGGCCCGCACTGAAGCTTTCTTT. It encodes CASSPGTGARTEAFF.

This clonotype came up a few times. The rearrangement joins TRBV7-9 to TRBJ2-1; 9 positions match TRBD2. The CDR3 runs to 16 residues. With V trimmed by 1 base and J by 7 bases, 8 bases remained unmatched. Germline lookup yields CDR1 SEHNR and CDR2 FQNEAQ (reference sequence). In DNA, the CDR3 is TGTGCCAGCAGCTTAGTGGCGGGACTAGCCGCGAATGAGCAGTTCTTC. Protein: CASSLVAGLAANEQFF.

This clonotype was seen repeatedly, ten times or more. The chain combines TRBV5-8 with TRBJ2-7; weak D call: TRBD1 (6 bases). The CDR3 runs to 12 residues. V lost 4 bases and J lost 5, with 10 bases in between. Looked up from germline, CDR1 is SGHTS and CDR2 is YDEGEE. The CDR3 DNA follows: TGTGCCAGCAGCCAATACAGGGACGAGCAGTACTTC. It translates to CASSQYRDEQYF.